The 17 T cell receptor beta chains listed next were all sequenced from one sample in a study of shared clonotypes between healthy human individuals. The assay was immunoSEQ multiplex PCR, and TCRdb's table has in-frame clones only and misses some. Of about 2.1 million clones listed, approximately 92% are singletons. Naive CD8 cells lacked CD45RO, underwent positive selection for CCR7 and left out terminally differentiated effector memory CD45RA+ cells. The specimen was naive CD8+ T cells from PBMCs. All receptors come from a young man in good health. Some clones in this sample may be carry-over from other donors' samples.

This clone turned up a few times. This rearrangement joins TRBV13 to TRBJ2-2, with 10 bases matching TRBD2. CDR1 and CDR2 (germline): PRHDT, FYEKMQ (reference sequence). This CDR3 comprises 18 residues. The junction had 11 bases not matched to a gene; V was cut back by 4 bases and J by 3 bases. CDR3 region: CASSSVHRGLADTGELFF. The CDR3 coding sequence is TGTGCCAGCAGCTCCGTACACCGAGGACTAGCGGACACCGGGGAGCTGTTTTTT.

The gene calls are TRBV7-9 and TRBJ2-3, with D possibly TRBD2 on 5 matching bases. This CDR3 contains 15 residues. V lost 2 bases and J lost 4, with 13 bases in between. Germline CDR1 and CDR2: SEHNR and FQNEAQ (reference sequence). CDR3 loop: CASSLRRTSSDTQYF. The CDR3 DNA sequence: TGTGCCAGCAGCTTAAGGAGGACCTCCTCAGATACGCAGTATTTT.

The V gene is TRBV27, the J gene TRBJ1-1; TRBD1 matches 7 bases. The trim removed 2 bases at V and 0 bases at J, leaving 15 bases unmatched. There are 19 residues in the CDR3. The germline V gene has CDR1 MNHEY and CDR2 SMNVEV (reference sequence). In DNA form, the CDR3 reads TGTGCCAGCAGTTTACGTCTTGGGACAGTTGGCGTAATGAACACTGAAGCTTTCTTT. Translating it yields CASSLRLGTVGVMNTEAFF.

The chain uses TRBV29-1 and TRBJ2-2; 8 bases are a match to TRBD1. Germline CDR1 is SQVTM and CDR2 is ANQGSEA. The V and J ends lost 4 bases and 1 base, in that order; junction bases with no gene match: 5. This CDR3 comprises 15 residues. The CDR3 nucleotides are TGCAGCGTTGCAGGGGGCGCGGGGAACACCGGGGAGCTGTTTTTT. Protein sequence: CSVAGGAGNTGELFF.

The chain employs TRBV30 and TRBJ1-2; TRBD1 is a possible D gene (6 bases). V dropped 0 bases and J dropped 2 bases, with 19 bases sitting between them. This CDR3 is 17 amino acids long. CDR1 and CDR2 (germline): GTSNPN, SVGIG (reference sequence). The CDR3 nucleotides read TGTGCCTGGAGTGTACCGCCAAGGGGGGCCCCGAACTATGGCTACACCTTC. Encoded protein: CAWSVPPRGAPNYGYTF.

In regard to this clone: The same CDR3 is also encoded by other DNA sequences in this sample. This rearrangement joins TRBV7-9 to TRBJ1-2; D uncertain. Germline V gene lookup returns CDR1 SEHNR and CDR2 FQNEAQ (reference sequence). The CDR3 totals 11 residues. Between the trimmed V and J ends, which lost 4 bases and 8 bases, there was a span of 8 bases. The CDR3 region is CASSSPPGYTF. In DNA form, the CDR3 reads TGTGCCAGCAGCTCTCCCCCGGGCTACACCTTC.

The chain uses TRBV7-9 and TRBJ1-1, with D uncertain. Looked up from germline, CDR1 is SEHNR and CDR2 is FQNEAQ (reference sequence). The germline V and J ends were trimmed by 5 bases and 1 base, with 8 bases remaining between them. This CDR3 is 13 amino acids long. The CDR3 coding sequence is TGTGCCAGCAGCACATACACGAACACTGAAGCTTTCTTT. Encoded protein: CASSTYTNTEAFF.

The chain couples TRBV7-2 to TRBJ2-3, with 12 bases that match TRBD2. The CDR3 totals 19 residues. Trimming at V came to 1 base and at J to 3 bases, leaving 11 bases not matched to a gene. Germline CDR1 and CDR2: SGHTA and FQGNSA. In DNA form, the CDR3 reads TGTGCCAGCAGCTTAGAGCGGACTAGCGGGATCCCGGGGACAGATACGCAGTATTTT. Protein: CASSLERTSGIPGTDTQYF.

The rearrangement links TRBV27 to TRBJ2-2; the match to TRBD1 covers 7 bases. This CDR3 region has 15 residues. The V gene end was trimmed by 4 bases and the J gene end by 4 bases; junction bases not matched to a gene: 6. Germline-derived CDR1 and CDR2 are MNHEY and SMNVEV (reference sequence). The CDR3: CASSWEGGLTGELFF. DNA of the CDR3: TGTGCCAGCAGTTGGGAAGGGGGCCTCACCGGGGAGCTGTTTTTT.

This chain uses TRBV7-8 with TRBJ2-2, with D perhaps matching TRBD1 (6 bases). There are 16 residues in the CDR3. The V gene's germline CDR1 is SGHVS and CDR2 FQNEAQ. Trimming removed 2 bases from V and 4 bases from J, with 14 bases in between. The CDR3 is CASSLSGRGSTGELFF. For the CDR3, the DNA is TGTGCCAGCAGCTTATCTGGCAGGGGCAGCACCGGGGAGCTGTTTTTT.

The chain links TRBV7-2 to TRBJ2-3; D is ambiguous. The CDR3 runs 12 residues. V was pared by 7 bases and J by 0 bases, with 5 bases between. CDR1 is SGHTA, CDR2 FQGNSA, per germline. The chain's CDR3 is CASTSSTDTQYF. Written as DNA, the CDR3 is TGTGCCAGCACGTCTAGCACAGATACGCAGTATTTT.

The count of this clone is one. The V and J genes are TRBV7-2 and TRBJ1-4; D is ambiguous. The germline V gene encodes CDR1 SGHTA and CDR2 FQGNSA. The CDR3 sequence is 15 residues long. The germline V and J ends were trimmed by 0 bases and 4 bases, with 9 bases remaining between them. The CDR3: CASSLAPVDNEKLFF. The CDR3 nucleotides are TGTGCCAGCAGCTTAGCCCCGGTGGATAATGAAAAACTGTTTTTT.

The gene calls are TRBV6-1 and TRBJ2-3; D gene unclear. From germline, CDR1 is MNHNS and CDR2 SASEGT. V lost 1 base and J lost 4, with 15 bases in between. The CDR3 consists of 16 residues. The CDR3 coding sequence is TGTGCCAGCAGTGAAGTTGCTTTAGAACGAGCAGATACGCAGTATTTT. The encoded protein is CASSEVALERADTQYF.

A note on this clone: The same CDR3 arises from other DNA sequences in this sample as well. The chain couples TRBV9 to TRBJ2-1; D uncertain. Per germline, CDR1 SGDLS and CDR2 YYNGEE. Trimming removed 0 bases at V and 1 base at J, with 5 bases between. This CDR3 has 14 amino acids. CDR3 sequence reads: CASSVAGSYNEQFF. The DNA of the CDR3 is TGTGCCAGCAGCGTAGCAGGATCCTACAATGAGCAGTTCTTC.

The V gene is TRBV5-8, the J gene TRBJ2-7; D ambiguous. This CDR3 has 13 residues. Per germline, CDR1 SGHTS and CDR2 YDEGEE. Trimming stripped 5 bases from V and 2 bases from J, with 11 bases between. The CDR3 DNA reads TGTGCCAGCAGTCCCGACACCCCCTACGAGCAGTACTTC. It yields the protein CASSPDTPYEQYF.

The chain uses TRBV28 and TRBJ1-2, with 10 bases aligning to TRBD1. Trimming cost V 6 bases and J 4 bases; bases outside gene matches: 14. The CDR3 extends over 17 amino acids. The germline CDR1 and CDR2 sequences are MDHEN and SYDVKM. In DNA form, the CDR3 reads TGTGCCAGCAGACCAATCTCGAGGACAGGGGGTGGCTATGGCTACACCTTC. Translating gives CASRPISRTGGGYGYTF.

This chain links TRBV28 with TRBJ1-1, with D maybe TRBD1 (6 bases). CDR1 MDHEN and CDR2 SYDVKM come from the germline V gene. The CDR3 loop spans 19 amino acids. V was pared by 1 base and J by 3 bases, with 24 bases between. The CDR3 sequence: CASSLFVPDRMGWDTEAFF. The CDR3 coding sequence is TGTGCCAGCAGTTTATTTGTGCCAGACAGGATGGGGTGGGACACTGAAGCTTTCTTT.